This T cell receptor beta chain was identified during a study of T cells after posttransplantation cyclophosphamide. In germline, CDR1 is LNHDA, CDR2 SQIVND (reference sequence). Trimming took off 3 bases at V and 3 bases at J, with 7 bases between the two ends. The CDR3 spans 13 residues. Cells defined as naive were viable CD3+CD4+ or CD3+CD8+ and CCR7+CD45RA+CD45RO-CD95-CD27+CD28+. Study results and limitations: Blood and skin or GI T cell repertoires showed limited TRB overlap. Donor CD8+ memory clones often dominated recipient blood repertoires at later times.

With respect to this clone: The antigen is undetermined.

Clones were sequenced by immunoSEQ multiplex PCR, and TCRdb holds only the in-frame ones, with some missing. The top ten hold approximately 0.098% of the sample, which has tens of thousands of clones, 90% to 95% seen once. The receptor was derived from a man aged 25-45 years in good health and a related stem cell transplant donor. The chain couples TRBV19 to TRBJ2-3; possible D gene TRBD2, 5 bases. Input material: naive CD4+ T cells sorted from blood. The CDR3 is CASSMTGTDTQYF. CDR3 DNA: TGTGCCAGTAGTATGACGGGGACAGATACGCAGTATTTT.